One sample yielded the 28 T cell receptor beta chains listed below, sequenced in a study of neurological immune-mediated disorders. From the 5' RACE reads, TCRdb called clonotypes with MiXCR, one entry per CDR3 protein. The sample lists approximately 31,000 distinct CDR3 sequences; roughly an eighth were seen once. The sample's time point: longitudinal time-point 2. Sequenced: PBMCs. The receptors stem from a woman in her forties in good health.

Notes on this clonotype: This may come from a read error, since a much larger clone is one base off. The V and J genes are TRBV7-2 and TRBJ1-1; possible D gene TRBD1, 5 bases. Trimming shortened V by 1 base and J by 10 bases, and 16 bases separated the two germline ends. Germline assignment: CDR1 SGHTA and CDR2 FQGNSA. The CDR3 loop spans 14 amino acids. The CDR3: CASSLVSDTDGAFF. CDR3 coding DNA: TGTGCCAGCAGCTTAGTTTCGGACACCGACGGAGCTTTCTTT.

This clonotype has at least ten counts. V usage is TRBV20-1 and J usage is TRBJ1-1; the D gene is possibly TRBD1 (5 bases). There are 15 residues in the CDR3. Deletions cut 0 bases from V and 5 bases from J, with 16 bases between. Germline CDR1 and CDR2: DFQATT and SNEGSKA (reference sequence). CDR3 nucleotide sequence: TGCAGTGCTAGAGATCCTAGGGCAGGGAGGACTGAAGCTTTCTTT. As protein: CSARDPRAGRTEAFF.

This clonotype was seen many times. V is TRBV20-1 and J is TRBJ2-6, with D possibly being TRBD2 (5 bases). Trimming stripped 2 bases from V and 0 bases from J, with 5 bases between. The CDR3 runs to 14 residues. Germline V gene lookup returns CDR1 DFQATT and CDR2 SNEGSKA (reference sequence). The CDR3 loop reads CSARTSSGANVLTF. For the CDR3, the DNA is TGCAGTGCTAGAACTAGCTCTGGGGCCAACGTCCTGACTTTC.

At least ten counts were recorded for this clonotype. The gene calls are TRBV10-3 and TRBJ2-5; 8 bases align to TRBD2. The germline V gene has CDR1 ENHRY and CDR2 SYGVKD. Unmatched junction bases numbered 11, after V lost 6 bases and J lost 5 bases. The CDR3 has 15 residues. The CDR3 region is CAISEKRELGETQYF. The CDR3 DNA is TGTGCCATCAGCGAAAAGCGGGAGTTGGGGGAGACCCAGTACTTC.

This clonotype has a count of ten or more. This rearrangement joins TRBV7-2 to TRBJ2-3; weak D call: TRBD1 (6 bases). The V gene lost 1 base and the J gene lost 0 bases, with 11 bases spanning the gap. The V gene's germline CDR1 is SGHTA and CDR2 FQGNSA. The CDR3 extends over 16 amino acids. This CDR3 is CASSLVMGASTDTQYF. DNA for the CDR3: TGTGCCAGCAGCTTAGTCATGGGGGCGAGCACAGATACGCAGTATTTT.

This clonotype was picked up many times. The chain combines TRBV6-2 or TRBV6-3 with TRBJ2-7; no definite D call. Per the germline V gene, CDR1 is MNHEY and CDR2 is SVGEGT. The V end lost 9 bases, the J end lost 2 bases, and 11 bases lay between the germline ends. The CDR3 consists of 12 residues. CDR3 nucleotides: TGTGCCAGTTCAGACGTTACCTACGAGCAGTACTTC. Translated: CASSDVTYEQYF.

This clonotype has at least ten counts. The chain couples TRBV29-1 to TRBJ1-1; D unclear. Germline V CDR1 and CDR2: SQVTM, ANQGSEA. This CDR3 has 12 residues. V was cut by 2 bases and J by 0 bases, with 4 bases left in between. The CDR3 DNA is TGCAGCGTTGAACGGATGAACACTGAAGCTTTCTTT. Translated, it gives CSVERMNTEAFF.

V is TRBV6-5 and J is TRBJ2-1; possibly TRBD2 for D (6 bases). Per germline, CDR1 MNHEY and CDR2 SVGAGI. The V end was cut by 7 bases, the J end by 0 bases, with 13 bases between. The CDR3 covers 15 residues. The CDR3 loop reads CASKGLPSSYNEQFF. CDR3 nucleotide sequence: TGTGCCAGCAAGGGACTGCCGAGCTCCTACAATGAGCAGTTCTTC.

This clonotype came up many times. The rearrangement joins TRBV20-1 to TRBJ1-6; 7 nucleotides line up with TRBD1. Germline CDR1 DFQATT, CDR2 SNEGSKA (reference sequence). The V segment lost 4 bases and the J segment 5 bases; nucleotides outside the gene matches: 5. The CDR3 consists of 14 residues. CDR3: CSAKGTANNSPLHF. In nucleotides, the CDR3 is TGCAGTGCTAAGGGGACAGCGAATAATTCACCCCTCCACTTT.

This clonotype was seen repeatedly, ten times or more. A read error may produce the germline difference seen at one junction end. Here the CDR3 reads CASSLTDRPNEKLFF. The CDR3 DNA sequence: TGTGCCAGCAGTTTAACCGACAGGCCTAATGAAAAACTATTTTTT. The chain employs TRBV27 and TRBJ1-4; tentative D call: TRBD1 (6 bases). The CDR3 spans 15 residues. The germline gives CDR1 MNHEY, CDR2 SMNVEV (reference sequence).

In this sample, this clonotype turned up many times. V gene TRBV10-3 combines with J gene TRBJ2-7, with 12 bases that match TRBD2. Germline V gives CDR1 ENHRY, CDR2 SYGVKD. Unmatched junction bases numbered 3, after V lost 4 bases and J lost 2 bases. The CDR3 has 15 residues. The CDR3, as DNA: TGTGCCATCAGTGCGGGACTAGCGGGCACCTACGAGCAGTACTTC. The encoded protein is CAISAGLAGTYEQYF.

In this sample, this clonotype turned up many times. The chain has TRBV5-5 and TRBJ1-4; TRBD1 matches 7 bases. The J segment lost 5 bases and the V segment lost 1 base, leaving 5 bases of the junction unmatched. CDR1 is SGHKS, CDR2 YYEKEE, per germline (reference sequence). CDR3 length equals 15 residues. CDR3 in DNA: TGTGCCAGCAGCTTGATAGTGACAGGGAATGAAAAACTGTTTTTT. Translation gives CASSLIVTGNEKLFF.

Relative to its sample, this clonotype is medium-sized. This chain uses TRBV5-1 with TRBJ1-1; maybe TRBD1 (5 bases). CDR1 is SGHRS, CDR2 YFSETQ, per germline. This CDR3 comprises 13 residues. Trimming stripped 0 bases from V and 6 bases from J, with 9 bases between. Written as DNA, the CDR3 is TGCGCCAGCAGCTTGGTGTGGGGCCCTGAAGCTTTCTTT. It is translated as CASSLVWGPEAFF.

This clonotype was found many times. This chain connects TRBV29-1 to TRBJ1-1, with TRBD1 as a possible D gene (5 bases). This CDR3 is built from 14 residues. The germline V gene has CDR1 SQVTM and CDR2 ANQGSEA. The CDR3 here is CTSTPRAVNTEAFF. For the CDR3, the DNA is TGCACCTCAACCCCCAGGGCGGTGAACACTGAAGCTTTCTTT.

Ten or more counts support this clonotype. The chain recombines TRBV20-1 with TRBJ1-1; D call uncertain. The CDR3 contains 12 residues. Trimming removed 5 bases at V and 3 bases at J, with 10 bases between. Germline V gene sequence: CDR1 DFQATT, CDR2 SNEGSKA (reference sequence). CDR3 sequence (DNA): TGCAGTGCTGTTGGAGGCCACACTGAAGCTTTCTTT. The encoded protein is CSAVGGHTEAFF.

At least ten counts were recorded for this clonotype. The J gene is TRBJ2-5, the V gene TRBV5-6; 14 nucleotides match TRBD2. Germline assignment: CDR1 SGHDT and CDR2 YYEEEE. There are 18 residues in the CDR3. V lost 6 bases and J lost 0; bases outside the gene matches: 10. CDR3 sequence reads: CASTSGGLAGGHQETQYF. CDR3 DNA: TGTGCCAGCACCTCCGGTGGACTAGCGGGGGGACACCAAGAGACCCAGTACTTC.

This clonotype was observed many times. The rearrangement uses TRBV5-6 and TRBJ2-7; 14 bases align to TRBD2. V shed 6 bases, J shed 7 bases, and the junction held 6 bases outside the gene matches. The CDR3 consists of 14 residues. The germline V gene encodes CDR1 SGHDT and CDR2 YYEEEE. The CDR3 DNA reads TGTGCCAGCAAGACGGGACTAGCGGGAGTGGAGCAGTACTTC. Residues: CASKTGLAGVEQYF.

This clonotype occurred many times. This chain connects TRBV5-1 to TRBJ2-5; D gene unclear. Trimming pared 3 bases from V and 3 bases from J, leaving 12 bases between. CDR1 and CDR2 (germline): SGHRS, YFSETQ. This CDR3 region has 14 residues. CDR3 in amino acids: CASSWGGLKETQYF. The CDR3 DNA is TGCGCCAGCAGCTGGGGTGGCTTAAAAGAGACCCAGTACTTC.

This clonotype occurred many times. V is TRBV7-3 and J is TRBJ2-3; D perhaps matches TRBD2 (5 bases). Deletions cut 5 bases from V and 0 bases from J, with 18 bases between. There are 17 residues in the CDR3. Germline CDR1 is SGHTA and CDR2 is FQGTGA. The CDR3 coding sequence is TGTGCCAGCAGCCCCAGGACTTTCCGTTCTAGCACAGATACGCAGTATTTT. This codes for CASSPRTFRSSTDTQYF. Full variable domain (outside the CDR3, taken from reference TRBV7-3 and TRBJ2-3): GAGVSQTPSNKVTEKGKYVELRCDPISGHTALYWYRQSLGQGPEFLIYFQGTGAADDSGLPNDRFFAVRPEGSVSTLKIQRTERGDSAVYLCASSPRTFRSSTDTQYFGPGTRLTVL.

This chain connects TRBV4-3 to TRBJ2-7, with D perhaps being TRBD1 or TRBD2 (6 bases each). This CDR3 has 15 residues. The V and J ends lost 4 bases and 3 bases respectively, with 16 bases between them. The V gene's germline CDR1 is LGHNA and CDR2 YSLEER. The CDR3 DNA reads TGCGCCAGCAGCCTAAGCGGGCAGGGGTTCTACGAGCAGTACTTC. Translating it yields CASSLSGQGFYEQYF.

This clonotype was recorded at least ten times. The CDR3 DNA reads TGTGCCAGCAGTGACTCCGGACAGGGGGCGGTCGAGCAGTTCTTC. Translated, it gives CASSDSGQGAVEQFF. This chain links TRBV25-1 with TRBJ2-1, with 11 bases identical to TRBD1. The CDR3 is made up of 15 amino acids. From germline, CDR1 is MGHDK and CDR2 SYGVNS. V dropped 3 bases and J dropped 10; count of bases not matched to a gene: 8.

By sample fraction, this clonotype is medium-sized. The CDR3 nucleotides are TGCGCCAGCAGACCTGCCAGATTCTCCTACAATGAGCAGTTCTTC. Protein sequence: CASRPARFSYNEQFF. The rearrangement links TRBV10-2 to TRBJ2-1; D gene unclear. Germline CDR1 reads WSHSY; CDR2 reads SAAADI. The V gene lost 6 bases and the J gene lost 0 bases, with 12 bases spanning the gap. The CDR3 totals 15 residues.

This clonotype was observed many times. This sequence joins TRBV12-5 and TRBJ1-1; TRBD1 matches at 7 bases. The V segment lost 1 base and the J segment 5 bases; nucleotides outside the gene matches: 13. Germline-derived CDR1 and CDR2 are LGHNT and FRNRAP. The length of the CDR3 is 17 residues. The CDR3 bases are TGTGCTAGTGGTTTGGATACAGGGGTTGGGGTTTGGACTGAAGCTTTCTTT. Protein sequence: CASGLDTGVGVWTEAFF.

In its sample, this clonotype was seen many times. The chain is built from TRBV7-9 and TRBJ1-6, with D tentatively TRBD1 (6 bases). Trimming shortened V by 4 bases and J by 7 bases, and 14 bases separated the two germline ends. There are 15 residues in the CDR3. In germline, CDR1 is SEHNR, CDR2 FQNEAQ (reference sequence). CDR3 protein: CASSSPGHGNSPLHF. The CDR3 nucleotides are TGTGCCAGCAGCTCGCCGGGACATGGAAATTCACCCCTCCACTTT.

The chain joins TRBV7-2 to TRBJ2-5; TRBD2 aligns across 7 bases. Germline lookup yields CDR1 SGHTA and CDR2 FQGNSA. V trimming: 2 bases; J trimming: 0 bases; junction bases outside the gene matches: 6. The CDR3 is made up of 16 amino acids. DNA of the CDR3: TGTGCCAGCAGCTTAATGATAGCGGGTAACCAAGAGACCCAGTACTTC. As protein: CASSLMIAGNQETQYF.

This clonotype was seen many times. The chain combines TRBV20-1 with TRBJ1-2, with a tentative D call TRBD1 (5 bases). Germline CDR1 and CDR2: DFQATT and SNEGSKA (reference sequence). The CDR3 extends over 13 amino acids. Deletions cut 1 base from V and 8 bases from J, with 14 bases between. The DNA of the CDR3 is TGCAGTGCTAGAGCTCACGGTGGGGGGGGCTACACCTTC. Amino acid sequence: CSARAHGGGGYTF.

This clonotype came up many times. The V and J genes are TRBV10-3 and TRBJ2-1; no reliable D call. V lost 6 bases, J lost 5 bases, and 5 bases lay in between. From germline, CDR1 is ENHRY and CDR2 SYGVKD. The CDR3 spans 11 residues. The CDR3 is CAIRTDNEQFF. CDR3 in DNA: TGTGCCATCAGGACCGACAATGAGCAGTTCTTC.

This clonotype was detected many times. J is TRBJ2-7 and V is TRBV20-1, with unresolved D. V lost 6 bases to trimming and J lost 0 bases, with 15 bases between them. The CDR3 extends over 14 amino acids. Germline V gene sequence: CDR1 DFQATT, CDR2 SNEGSKA (reference sequence). CDR3 sequence: CSARRLFSSYEQYF. The CDR3 nucleotides are TGCAGTGCGAGGCGGCTTTTCAGCTCCTACGAGCAGTACTTC.